The present TCR beta chain was sequenced within a study of HIV-infected patients and healthy controls. No cell fractionation was done, so the repertoire covers all unsorted peripheral blood T cells. RNA came from around 2.3 ml of peripheral blood. This clonotype occurred many times. Its specificity is not known. The CDR3 is made up of 16 amino acids. Germline assignment: CDR1 KGHSH and CDR2 LQKENI. Trimming pared 2 bases from V and 0 bases from J, leaving 13 bases between. Study results and caveats: Slight age and sex differences between study cohorts did not explain the diversity differences. A major limitation was that merely sixteen HIV-infected individuals were processed. The study did not determine the donors' HLA types.

Reverse transcription used 500 to 550 ng RNA and constant-region primers for alpha and beta. Each of the alpha and beta chains got its own library through chain-specific third strand synthesis with indices. TCRdb re-derived calls from the 5' RACE reads in MiXCR, one entry per CDR3 protein. Of 10,000 to 12,000 distinct CDR3 sequences listed, over 7% are singletons. This chain joins TRBV18 and TRBJ1-1, with D hard to call. The sample comprised blood. This clonotype was sampled from an adult in good health. For the CDR3, the DNA is TGTGCCAGCTCACCATCACTCGGAGGGTTGAACACTGAAGCTTTCTTT. It encodes CASSPSLGGLNTEAFF.